The text below deals with one T cell receptor beta chain. TCRdb reanalysed the 5' RACE reads using MiXCR and keeps one entry per CDR3 protein. The profile covers 350,000 or so distinct CDR3 sequences, with 20% to 25% appearing a single time and roughly a fifth taken by the ten largest. V lost 4 bases to trimming and J lost 3 bases, with 8 bases between them. Germline V lookup: CDR1 SGHRS, CDR2 YFSETQ. This CDR3 spans 13 amino acids. This sample stems from a study of T-cell memory formation after mild COVID-19. The sequenced material came from PBMCs or a T cell subset sorted from them (not recorded which). This receptor was taken from a man younger than 35 who had mild COVID-19 (a few samples of this study predate the infection). Cell type and time point are not known. V and J are TRBV5-1 and TRBJ2-4; D is ambiguous. CDR3 residues: CASSQDVKNIQYF. CDR3 sequence (DNA): TGCGCCAGCAGCCAGGACGTCAAAAACATTCAGTACTTC. The full variable domain, rest sourced from reference TRBV5-1 and TRBJ2-4, is KAGVTQTPRYLIKTRGQQVTLSCSPISGHRSVSWYQQTPGQGLQFLFEYFSETQRNKGNFPGRFSGRQFSNSRSEMNVSTLELGDSALYLCASSQDVKNIQYFGAGTRLSVL.